The T cell receptor beta chain described here comes from a study of shared clonotypes between healthy human individuals. Background on the study: The study used three CD4 naive, three CD4 memory, two CD8 naive and one CD8 memory plate per donor.

The germline CDR1 and CDR2 sequences are MDHEN and SYDVKM. The CDR3 contains 11 residues. V lost 2 bases to trimming and J lost 8 bases, with 6 bases between them. The assay was immunoSEQ multiplex PCR, and TCRdb's table has in-frame clones only and misses some. This sample carries 2.3 million or so clones, 85% to 95% of them seen once, and the ten largest clones take around 0.4%. The rearrangement joins TRBV28 to TRBJ1-2, with unresolved D. Input material: naive CD4+ T cells from PBMCs. The subset was: CD45RA+ positively selected. The origin of this receptor is a young man in good health. Some clones in this sample may be carry-over from other donors' samples. CDR3 amino acids: CASSLARGYTF. CDR3 DNA: TGTGCCAGCAGTTTAGCCAGGGGCTACACCTTC.